This T cell receptor (beta chain) was identified in a study of control samples from healthy donors and cancer patients. In its sample, this clone was seen many times. Trimming at V came to 4 bases and at J to 4 bases, leaving 12 bases not matched to a gene. CDR3 length equals 17 residues. The germline gives CDR1 SGHKS, CDR2 YYEKEE (reference sequence). The repertoire was sequenced with immunoSEQ multiplex PCR; TCRdb's copy has only in-frame clones and lacks some. This repertoire shows more than 85,000 clones, 90% found once; its top ten account for roughly 4.5%. The V and J genes are TRBV5-5 and TRBJ2-7, with 12 bases aligning to TRBD1. Sequencing was carried out using blood. The receptor was derived from a human donor in good health. The donor label of this sample is uncertain. The CDR3 nucleotides read TGTGCCAGCAGCCGGAGGGGACAGGGGGCGAGATGGTACGAGCAGTACTTC. Encoded protein: CASSRRGQGARWYEQYF. Supplemented by reference TRBV5-5 and TRBJ2-7, the full variable domain reads DAGVTQSPTHLIKTRGQQVTLRCSPISGHKSVSWYQQVLGQGPQFIFQYYEKEERGRGNFPDRFSARQFPNYSSELNVNALLLGDSALYLCASSRRGQGARWYEQYFGPGTRLTVT.